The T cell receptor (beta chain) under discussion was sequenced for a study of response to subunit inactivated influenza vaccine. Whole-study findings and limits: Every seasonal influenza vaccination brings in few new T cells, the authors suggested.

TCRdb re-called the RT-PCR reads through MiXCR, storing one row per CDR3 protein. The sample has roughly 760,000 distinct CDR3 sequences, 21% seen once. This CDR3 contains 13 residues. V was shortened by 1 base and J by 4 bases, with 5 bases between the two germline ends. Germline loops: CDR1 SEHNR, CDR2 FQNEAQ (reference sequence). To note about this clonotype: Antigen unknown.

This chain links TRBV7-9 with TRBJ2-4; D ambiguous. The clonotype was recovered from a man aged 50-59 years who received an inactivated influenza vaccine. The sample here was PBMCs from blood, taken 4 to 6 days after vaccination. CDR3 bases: TGTGCCAGCAGCTTAGGCCCGAAAAACATTCAGTACTTC. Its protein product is CASSLGPKNIQYF.